This TCR beta chain was profiled in a study of blood T cell repertoires in COVID-19. Study at large: COVID-19 samples, acute and convalescent, were from the United States, Italy and Spain. Sources were T cells, B-cell-depleted T cells, or PBMCs; the material itself was cDNA or gDNA.

As processed by the authors: Reference gene primer amplification in the assay estimated nucleated cell counts. Using immunoSEQ multiplex PCR, the repertoire was profiled, and TCRdb retains in-frame clones only, with some absent. The V and J calls and clone size are taken from that table; D and trimming were inferred from the DNA. The sample consists of 300,000 to 450,000 clones, around 87% of them appearing once. This clone was counted once. The CDR3 has 16 residues. The V gene end was trimmed by 2 bases and the J gene end by 5 bases; junction bases not matched to a gene: 11. Germline values: CDR1 LNHDA, CDR2 SQIVND (reference sequence).

The sequencing sample was made of peripheral blood. The rearrangement links TRBV19 to TRBJ2-7; 8 bases align to TRBD2. The sequence was obtained from a human donor in a cohort sampled during active COVID-19. CDR3 in DNA: TGTGCCAGTAGTATATATCCCCCGGGGGGGACCCACGAGCAGTACTTC. Its protein is CASSIYPPGGTHEQYF.